This is a list of T cell receptor beta chains from one sample in a study of blood T cell repertoires in COVID-19. Assay: immunoSEQ multiplex PCR; the TCRdb copy retains only in-frame clones and omits some. The sample contains around 310,000 clones, roughly 86% of which appear only once. The sample consisted of PBMCs or T cells enriched from blood (not recorded which). The receptors derive from a woman in her thirties who had recovered from COVID-19. Each CDR3 is given with its conserved first and last residue. A D gene is named only where the DNA matches it firmly. Size is stated for part of the rows, as once, few or many counts, or as a class when the clone is expanded.

abundance: NA
j_gene: TRBJ2-5
v_gene: TRBV3-1/TRBV3-2
d_gene: NA
CDR3aa: CASSQDSVLETQYF
CDR3nt: TGTGCCAGCAGCCAGGACAGTGTTTTAGAGACCCAGTACTTC

abundance: NA
j_gene: TRBJ1-4
v_gene: TRBV11-2
d_gene: NA
CDR3aa: CASSLAAGGNEKLFF
CDR3nt: TGTGCCAGCAGCTTAGCTGCGGGGGGTAATGAAAAACTGTTTTTT

abundance: NA
j_gene: TRBJ1-2
v_gene: TRBV28
d_gene: NA
CDR3aa: CASSTSGEIADGYTF
CDR3nt: TGTGCCAGCAGCACCTCAGGGGAGATAGCAGATGGCTACACCTTC

abundance: NA
j_gene: TRBJ1-4
v_gene: TRBV7-9
d_gene: NA
CDR3aa: CASGVGRFGTNEKLFF
CDR3nt: TGTGCCTCCGGGGTAGGGCGTTTTGGAACTAATGAAAAACTGTTTTTT

abundance: NA
j_gene: TRBJ1-3
v_gene: TRBV11-2
d_gene: NA
CDR3aa: CASSLVQDYGNTIYF
CDR3nt: TGTGCCAGCAGCTTAGTACAGGACTACGGAAACACCATATATTTT

abundance: once
j_gene: TRBJ2-1
v_gene: TRBV7-9
d_gene: NA
CDR3aa: CASSLAVTVINEQFF
CDR3nt: TGTGCCAGCAGCTTGGCAGTCACCGTTATCAATGAGCAGTTCTTC

abundance: NA
j_gene: TRBJ2-7
v_gene: TRBV29-1
d_gene: TRBD2
CDR3aa: CSVESSASGSLYEQYF
CDR3nt: TGCAGCGTTGAATCGTCGGCTAGCGGGAGTCTTTACGAGCAGTACTTC

abundance: NA
j_gene: TRBJ2-2
v_gene: TRBV14
d_gene: NA
CDR3aa: CASSQLFFGSVAGELFF
CDR3nt: TGTGCCAGCAGCCAATTATTTTTCGGGAGTGTGGCCGGGGAGCTGTTTTTT

abundance: NA
j_gene: TRBJ2-2
v_gene: TRBV4-2
d_gene: TRBD2
CDR3aa: CASSTSTSAPVVGELFF
CDR3nt: TGTGCCAGCAGCACTTCTACTAGCGCCCCAGTGGTCGGGGAGCTGTTTTTT

abundance: NA
j_gene: TRBJ2-3
v_gene: TRBV5-4
d_gene: TRBD2
CDR3aa: CASSPGGVAGEITDTQYF
CDR3nt: TGTGCCAGCAGTCCGGGGGGGGTTGCGGGCGAAATCACAGATACGCAGTATTTT

abundance: NA
j_gene: TRBJ2-7
v_gene: TRBV19
d_gene: NA
CDR3aa: CASSRDYNYGNYEQYF
CDR3nt: TGTGCCAGTAGTAGAGACTACAACTACGGGAACTACGAGCAGTACTTC

abundance: once
j_gene: TRBJ2-7
v_gene: TRBV10-1
d_gene: TRBD2
CDR3aa: CASSPGTTSYEQYF
CDR3nt: TGCGCCAGCAGCCCCGGGACTACCTCCTACGAGCAGTACTTC

abundance: NA
j_gene: TRBJ2-1
v_gene: TRBV6-4
d_gene: TRBD1
CDR3aa: CASSEPGQGLNEQFF
CDR3nt: TGTGCCAGCAGTGAGCCGGGACAGGGATTAAATGAGCAGTTCTTC

abundance: NA
j_gene: TRBJ1-3
v_gene: TRBV6-5
d_gene: NA
CDR3aa: CASRKGDTIYF
CDR3nt: TGTGCCAGCAGAAAAGGGGACACCATATATTTT

abundance: NA
j_gene: TRBJ1-1
v_gene: TRBV5-1
d_gene: NA
CDR3aa: CASSLAGMVTEAFF
CDR3nt: TGCGCCAGCAGCCTGGCGGGGATGGTTACTGAAGCTTTCTTT

abundance: NA
j_gene: TRBJ1-6
v_gene: TRBV3-1/TRBV3-2
d_gene: NA
CDR3aa: CASSQVSGGDSPLHF
CDR3nt: TGTGCCAGCAGCCAAGTTTCCGGGGGAGATTCACCCCTCCACTTT

abundance: NA
j_gene: TRBJ1-1
v_gene: TRBV28
d_gene: NA
CDR3aa: CASSFNGRVETEAFF
CDR3nt: TGTGCCAGCAGTTTTAATGGGAGGGTGGAGACTGAAGCTTTCTTT

abundance: NA
j_gene: TRBJ2-1
v_gene: TRBV27
d_gene: TRBD1
CDR3aa: CASRGGSNSYNEQFF
CDR3nt: TGTGCCAGCAGAGGGGGCTCCAACTCCTACAATGAGCAGTTCTTC